This TCR beta chain was found in a study of shared clonotypes between healthy human individuals. Study donors comprised healthy, HIV-negative adults devoid of recent acute infection or vaccination. It was across several immunoSEQ plates that each subset's genomic DNA was evenly split. Some clones are missing from TCRdb's copy, which holds only in-frame ones; the method was immunoSEQ multiplex PCR. The data hold just over 2,000,000 clones, with 85% to 95% observed a single time. To note about this clone: Its antigen is not identified.

Whole-study results and caveats: Around 4.7% of naive CD4 clonotypes were shared across several donors.

V lost 0 bases, J lost 3 bases, and 12 bases lay in between. CDR3 size: 16 residues. Germline-derived CDR1 and CDR2 are LGHNA and YNFKEQ. The V gene is TRBV4-2, the J gene TRBJ1-3; D unresolved. The TCR comes from a man aged 18 to 30 in good health. The sequenced sample consisted of naive CD4+ T cells sorted from blood. Subset meaning: CD45RA+ positively selected. The CDR3 nucleotides read TGTGCCAGCAGCCAAGAGTTTGGTAGTAGTGGAAACACCATATATTTT. It encodes CASSQEFGSSGNTIYF.